Shown below are 26 T cell receptor beta chains from a single sample sequenced in a study of regulatory dendritic cells for organ transplantation. Using immunoSEQ multiplex PCR, the repertoire was profiled, and TCRdb retains in-frame clones only, with some absent. The sample records under 35,000 clones, roughly nine tenths being singletons. Specimen: naive CD4+ T cells from blood. Subset reported: CD45RA+ naive T cells. The receptors come from a human donor in good health.

The CDR3 is CASSNKAFGSGRASRDEQFF. The CDR3 DNA follows: TGTGCCAGCAGCAACAAAGCGTTCGGTAGCGGGAGGGCCTCTAGGGATGAGCAGTTCTTC. This rearrangement joins TRBV27 to TRBJ2-1, with TRBD2 matching 11 bases. This CDR3 is 20 amino acids long. Trimming removed 6 bases from V and 8 bases from J; junction bases left unmatched: 24. Germline CDR1 and CDR2: MNHEY and SMNVEV (reference sequence).

The chain uses TRBV18 and TRBJ1-5, with TRBD1 matching over 9 bases. Unmatched junction bases numbered 3, after V lost 3 bases and J lost 6 bases. Germline V gene sequence: CDR1 KGHSH, CDR2 LQKENI. There are 14 residues in the CDR3. In DNA, the CDR3 is TGTGCCAGCTCACCCGACAGGGGGGCTCAGCCCCAGCATTTT. This gives the protein CASSPDRGAQPQHF.

V and J are TRBV18 and TRBJ2-5; no clear D. This CDR3 has 13 amino acids. The ends were cut back, 2 bases at V and 5 bases at J, with 9 bases in the middle. CDR1 and CDR2 (germline): KGHSH, LQKENI. CDR3 residues: CASSPYHGETQYF. The CDR3 nucleotides are TGTGCCAGCTCACCATATCATGGGGAGACCCAGTACTTC. Supplemented by reference TRBV18 and TRBJ2-5, the full variable domain reads NAGVMQNPRHLVRRRGQEARLRCSPMKGHSHVYWYRQLPEEGLKFMVYLQKENIIDESGMPKERFSAEFPKEGPSILRIQQVVRGDSAAYFCASSPYHGETQYFGPGTRLLVL.

This clone was seen just once. The chain recombines TRBV11-2 with TRBJ2-3; D tentatively reads TRBD1 or TRBD2 (6 bases each). Germline CDR1 SGHAT, CDR2 FQNNGV. The V and J ends lost 3 bases and 3 bases respectively, with 13 bases between them. The CDR3 is 15 amino acids. In DNA form, the CDR3 reads TGTGCCAGCAGCTTGGAAGGGGGGAGGACAGATACGCAGTATTTT. This codes for CASSLEGGRTDTQYF.

The gene calls are TRBV7-2 and TRBJ2-7; perhaps D is TRBD1 or TRBD2 (6 bases each). Between the trimmed V and J ends, which lost 3 bases and 3 bases, there was a span of 15 bases. Germline assignment: CDR1 SGHTA and CDR2 FQGNSA. There are 15 residues in the CDR3. CDR3 region: CASSFPKGGDYEQYF. CDR3 DNA sequence: TGTGCCAGCAGCTTCCCAAAGGGGGGCGACTACGAGCAGTACTTC.

The chain links TRBV12-5 to TRBJ1-2; D might be TRBD1 (5 bases). The CDR3 sequence is 14 residues long. Trimming left V 2 bases short and J 5 bases short, with 12 bases between. Germline V lookup: CDR1 LGHNT, CDR2 FRNRAP. CDR3 residues: CASGLTTGVYGYTF. CDR3 in DNA: TGTGCTAGTGGTTTGACTACGGGGGTATATGGCTACACCTTC.

J is TRBJ1-4 and V is TRBV4-3; D uncertain. The CDR3 loop spans 15 amino acids. Trimming shortened V by 0 bases and J by 0 bases, and 5 bases separated the two germline ends. CDR1 is LGHNA and CDR2 is YSLEER in the germline V gene. This CDR3 reads CASSQDFTTNEKLFF. CDR3 in DNA: TGCGCCAGCAGCCAAGATTTTACAACTAATGAAAAACTGTTTTTT.

CDR3 sequence (DNA): TGTGCCAGCAGCCCATGGGGGCAGGGGTCGAACACTGAAGCTTTCTTT. Its protein product is CASSPWGQGSNTEAFF. The chain joins TRBV7-3 to TRBJ1-1, with TRBD1 as a possible D gene (6 bases). The V end lost 5 bases, the J end lost 1 base, and 17 bases lay between the germline ends. Germline CDR1 SGHTA, CDR2 FQGTGA. This CDR3 spans 16 amino acids.

The CDR3 protein is CAWNPRGGADNSPLHF. The CDR3 region has the DNA TGTGCCTGGAATCCGAGAGGAGGGGCGGATAATTCACCCCTCCACTTT. V and J are TRBV30 and TRBJ1-6; a weak D match, TRBD1 (5 bases). Germline lookup yields CDR1 GTSNPN and CDR2 SVGIG (reference sequence). This CDR3 has 16 amino acids. Trimming took off 4 bases at V and 5 bases at J, with 18 bases between the two ends.

The rearrangement joins TRBV7-8 to TRBJ2-7, with TRBD2 matching 7 bases. The CDR3 has 15 residues. Losses at the gene ends were 5 bases for V and 7 bases for J; bases not matched to a gene: 14. Germline CDR1 reads SGHVS; CDR2 reads FQNEAQ. The CDR3 protein is CASSPRLAPGWEQYF. CDR3 coding DNA: TGTGCCAGCAGCCCAAGACTAGCACCCGGATGGGAGCAGTACTTC.

V is TRBV7-9 and J is TRBJ2-7; no clear D. CDR3 length: 12 residues. Trimming removed 3 bases at V and 2 bases at J, with 5 bases between. Germline V CDR1 and CDR2: SEHNR, FQNEAQ (reference sequence). This chain's CDR3 is CASSLAAYEQYF. CDR3 bases: TGTGCCAGCAGCTTGGCGGCCTACGAGCAGTACTTC.

The table lists this clone with a few counts. The chain recombines TRBV4-2 with TRBJ1-2; 8 nucleotides line up with TRBD1. Germline CDR1 LGHNA, CDR2 YNFKEQ. Germline trimming cut 0 bases from V and 4 bases from J; bases unmatched to any gene: 1. The CDR3 runs to 14 residues. CDR3 DNA: TGTGCCAGCAGCCAAGAAGGGACAGGCTATGGCTACACCTTC. It specifies CASSQEGTGYGYTF.

This clone appeared once. V usage is TRBV4-2 and J usage is TRBJ1-2; 11 nucleotides line up with TRBD1. The germline CDR1 and CDR2 sequences are LGHNA and YNFKEQ. This CDR3 is built from 16 residues. V dropped 3 bases and J dropped 2; count of bases not matched to a gene: 5. This chain's CDR3 is CASSQPGQGVNYGYTF. As DNA, the CDR3 is TGTGCCAGCAGCCAGCCGGGACAGGGGGTCAACTATGGCTACACCTTC.

This clone was seen only once. The chain uses TRBV30 and TRBJ1-4; D remains ambiguous. The CDR3 is 13 residues long. V lost 5 bases, J lost 3 bases, and 10 bases lay in between. CDR1 GTSNPN and CDR2 SVGIG come from the germline V gene (reference sequence). CDR3 loop: CAWAGSANEKLFF. In DNA form, the CDR3 reads TGTGCCTGGGCCGGGAGTGCTAATGAAAAACTGTTTTTT.

The chain has TRBV2 and TRBJ1-4; no clear D gene. The CDR3 length is 13 residues. Trimming took off 6 bases at V and 4 bases at J, with 9 bases between the two ends. CDR1 and CDR2 from the germline V gene are SNHLY and FYNNEI. The CDR3 bases are TGTGCCAGCAGGTCTCAGCTTAATGAAAAACTGTTTTTT. Amino acid sequence: CASRSQLNEKLFF.

The chain links TRBV7-2 to TRBJ2-1; TRBD1 aligns across 7 bases. V lost 2 bases and J lost 9; bases outside the gene matches: 13. CDR3 length: 16 amino acids. CDR1 is SGHTA and CDR2 is FQGNSA in the germline V gene. The DNA of the CDR3 is TGTGCCAGCAGCTTATCCCAACTGACAGGGTCTAGTGAGCAGTTCTTC. Translated: CASSLSQLTGSSEQFF. Full variable domain (rest looked up from reference TRBV7-2 and TRBJ2-1): GAGVSQSPSNKVTEKGKDVELRCDPISGHTALYWYRQSLGQGLEFLIYFQGNSAPDKSGLPSDRFSAERTGGSVSTLTIQRTQQEDSAVYLCASSLSQLTGSSEQFFGPGTRLTVL.

V usage is TRBV30 and J usage is TRBJ2-3; TRBD1 is a possible D gene (6 bases). Germline V gene data show CDR1 as GTSNPN and CDR2 as SVGIG (reference sequence). V lost 2 bases and J lost 3, with 12 bases in between. The CDR3 is 14 residues long. DNA of the CDR3: TGTGCCTGGAGTATGGGGGCGAGTACAGATACGCAGTATTTT. Its protein is CAWSMGASTDTQYF.

The gene calls are TRBV7-3 and TRBJ2-1, with D possibly being TRBD1 or TRBD2 (5 bases each). Germline CDR1 is SGHTA and CDR2 is FQGTGA. CDR3 length: 15 amino acids. V was pared by 5 bases and J by 9 bases, with 20 bases between. CDR3 nucleotide sequence: TGTGCCAGCAGCCCCCTCGGGGCCTCCCAGGGTGAGCAGTTCTTC. It specifies CASSPLGASQGEQFF.

The V gene is TRBV10-3, the J gene TRBJ2-3, with 16 bases fitting TRBD2. The CDR3 contains 17 residues. V trimming: 8 bases; J trimming: 4 bases; junction bases outside the gene matches: 9. Germline CDR1 ENHRY, CDR2 SYGVKD. CDR3 DNA: TGTGCCATCGGCAAAGGGACTAGCGGGAGGGGGGCAGATACGCAGTATTTT. Protein product: CAIGKGTSGRGADTQYF.

This chain connects TRBV11-2 to TRBJ1-2, with 7 positions matching TRBD1. Trimming took 1 base from V and 3 from J; bases not matched to a gene: 2. The CDR3 has 14 amino acids. Germline loops: CDR1 SGHAT, CDR2 FQNNGV. CDR3 amino acids: CASSLGTGDYGYTF. CDR3 in DNA: TGTGCCAGCAGCTTAGGTACAGGGGACTATGGCTACACCTTC.

V usage is TRBV7-2 and J usage is TRBJ1-1; no clear D. The CDR3 spans 16 residues. Trimming stripped 5 bases from V and 1 base from J, with 17 bases between. Germline V gene sequence: CDR1 SGHTA, CDR2 FQGNSA. CDR3 in DNA: TGTGCCAGCAGCATAGGGATGTGGAAGGCGAACACTGAAGCTTTCTTT. Amino acid sequence: CASSIGMWKANTEAFF.

The chain couples TRBV6-4 to TRBJ2-3; D uncertain. Germline V gives CDR1 MRHNA, CDR2 SNTAGT. CDR3 size: 15 residues. V was pared by 8 bases and J by 6 bases, with 21 bases between. The CDR3 region is CASADSSDGSDTQYF. CDR3 DNA sequence: TGTGCCAGCGCCGATTCGAGCGATGGGTCGGATACGCAGTATTTT.

The V and J genes are TRBV5-1 and TRBJ2-1, with D tentatively TRBD1 or TRBD2 (5 bases each). CDR1 SGHRS and CDR2 YFSETQ come from the germline V gene. The CDR3 runs 16 residues. V lost 4 bases and J lost 5, with 19 bases in between. The CDR3, as DNA: TGCGCCAGCAGCCCCGCCGGGGCGGGCCCCAACAATGAGCAGTTCTTC. Its translation is CASSPAGAGPNNEQFF.

This clone has more than one count but fewer than ten. This sequence joins TRBV30 and TRBJ1-3, with D unresolved. The CDR3 covers 10 residues. Per the germline V gene, CDR1 is GTSNPN and CDR2 is SVGIG (reference sequence). V gave up 6 bases and J gave up 8 bases, with 8 bases separating them. The CDR3 nucleotides are TGTGCCTGTGGCGTGCACACCATATATTTT. Amino acids: CACGVHTIYF.

The gene calls are TRBV7-9 and TRBJ2-3, with D possibly called TRBD1 or TRBD2 (5 bases each). Between the trimmed V and J ends, which lost 5 bases and 2 bases, there was a span of 20 bases. The CDR3 runs to 17 residues. CDR1 SEHNR and CDR2 FQNEAQ come from the germline V gene (reference sequence). CDR3 coding DNA: TGTGCCAGCAGCCCGGTGGGGCGGACTTTTAACACAGATACGCAGTATTTT. It encodes CASSPVGRTFNTDTQYF.

V and J are TRBV2 and TRBJ2-5, with a weak D call TRBD1 (5 bases). Trimming removed 3 bases at V and 5 bases at J, with 13 bases between. CDR1 is SNHLY and CDR2 is FYNNEI in the germline V gene. This CDR3 contains 14 residues. CDR3 loop: CASSDHRKGETQYF. As DNA, the CDR3 is TGTGCCAGCAGTGACCACCGTAAGGGGGAGACCCAGTACTTC.